This TCR beta chain comes out of a study of chemoradiotherapy in HPV16-positive cancers. V was pared by 5 bases and J by 1 base, with 15 bases between. The CDR3 covers 16 residues. The germline CDR1 and CDR2 sequences are SGHVS and FQNEAQ. Assay used: immunoSEQ multiplex PCR; TCRdb lists only in-frame clones, some missing. Of over 10,000 clones listed, about 80% are singletons. The chain uses TRBV7-8 and TRBJ2-1, with unresolved D. This TCR was recovered from a human donor with HPV-associated anogenital cancer. This material was acquired from a patient who underwent chemoradiotherapy. The CDR3 is CASSIPITGSYNEQFF. The CDR3 DNA sequence: TGTGCCAGCAGCATCCCGATTACCGGTTCCTACAATGAGCAGTTCTTC.